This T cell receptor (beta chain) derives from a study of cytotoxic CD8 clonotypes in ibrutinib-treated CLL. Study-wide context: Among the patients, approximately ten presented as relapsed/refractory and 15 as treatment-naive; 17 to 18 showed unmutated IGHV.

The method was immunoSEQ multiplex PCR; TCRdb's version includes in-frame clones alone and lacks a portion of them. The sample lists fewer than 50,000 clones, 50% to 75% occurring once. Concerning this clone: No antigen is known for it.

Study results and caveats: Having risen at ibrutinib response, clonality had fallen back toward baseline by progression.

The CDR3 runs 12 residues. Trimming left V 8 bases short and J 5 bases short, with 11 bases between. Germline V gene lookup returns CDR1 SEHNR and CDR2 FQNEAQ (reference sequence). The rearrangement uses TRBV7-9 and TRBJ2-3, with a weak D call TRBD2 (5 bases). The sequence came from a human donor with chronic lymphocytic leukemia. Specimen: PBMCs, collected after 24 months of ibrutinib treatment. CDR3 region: CASEEVLDTQYF. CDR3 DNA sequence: TGTGCCAGCGAGGAGGTTTTAGATACGCAGTATTTT.